One and the same sample provided the 20 T cell receptor beta chains below, sequenced in a study of identical twins. TCRdb passed the 5' RACE reads through MiXCR, listing each CDR3 protein once. The data show approximately 94,000 distinct CDR3 sequences, with about 6% seen just once and over 9.5% held by the top ten. Specimen: memory T cells sorted from blood. The receptors originated from a woman aged 45-65 years in good health.

The chain employs TRBV2 and TRBJ2-1; 8 bases line up with TRBD2. Trimming removed 7 bases from V and 11 bases from J; junction bases left unmatched: 7. Germline V CDR1 and CDR2: SNHLY, FYNNEI. The CDR3 spans 12 residues. This CDR3 is CASIPGGVKQFF. The DNA for the CDR3 is TGTGCCAGCATTCCCGGGGGGGTGAAGCAGTTCTTC.

The gene calls are TRBV19 and TRBJ2-3; 7 bases agree with TRBD2. The CDR3 sequence is 15 residues long. Germline loops: CDR1 LNHDA, CDR2 SQIVND (reference sequence). Losses at the gene ends were 5 bases for V and 2 bases for J; bases not matched to a gene: 7. In DNA, the CDR3 is TGTGCCAGTAGTGTAGGAGCGGGACTCACAGATACGCAGTATTTT. Translation: CASSVGAGLTDTQYF.

At least ten counts were recorded for this clonotype. The chain carries TRBV5-1 and TRBJ1-4, with unresolved D. Germline assignment: CDR1 SGHRS and CDR2 YFSETQ. The CDR3 sequence is 13 residues long. Trimming took off 2 bases at V and 7 bases at J, with 9 bases between the two ends. CDR3 in DNA: TGCGCCAGCAGCTTAGCCCGGTCTGAAAAACTGTTTTTT. It encodes CASSLARSEKLFF.

The chain is built from TRBV20-1 and TRBJ2-7, with 11 bases matching TRBD1. This CDR3 spans 15 amino acids. V shed 0 bases and J 7 bases; nucleotides not matched to a gene: 8. Germline-derived CDR1 and CDR2 are DFQATT and SNEGSKA (reference sequence). DNA for the CDR3: TGCAGTGCTAGAGATACTGGACAGGGGGCGGGAGAGCAGTACTTC. Amino acid sequence: CSARDTGQGAGEQYF.

For this clonotype: A much larger clone differs by one base, so this may be a read error. In this CDR3 the conserved last residue, phenylalanine or tryptophan, is missing, so a read error is likely. This chain links TRBV7-9 with TRBJ1-1; D is possibly TRBD1 (5 bases). Deletions cut 1 base from V and 6 bases from J, with 9 bases between. Per germline, CDR1 SEHNR and CDR2 FQNEAQ (reference sequence). This CDR3 has 13 amino acids. The chain's CDR3 is CASSLGGEPEAFY. The CDR3 DNA follows: TGTGCCAGCAGCTTAGGAGGGGAACCTGAAGCTTTCTAT.

The chain combines TRBV5-5 with TRBJ1-1; D not certain. With 4 bases removed from V and 1 base from J, the gap between germline ends came to 11 bases. The CDR3 extends over 14 amino acids. CDR1 is SGHKS, CDR2 YYEKEE, per germline (reference sequence). CDR3 residues: CASSHRASNTEAFF. For the CDR3, the DNA is TGTGCCAGCAGCCACCGGGCCTCGAACACTGAAGCTTTCTTT.

This clonotype was counted between two and nine times. The rearrangement uses TRBV7-9 and TRBJ2-7, with 9 bases aligning to TRBD1. The CDR3 totals 14 residues. V was pared by 5 bases and J by 1 base, with 3 bases of the junction left unmatched. The germline gives CDR1 SEHNR, CDR2 FQNEAQ (reference sequence). The CDR3 DNA is TGTGCCAGCAGCCTTGGGACAGGGTCCTACGAGCAGTACGTC. As protein: CASSLGTGSYEQYV.

This clonotype has at least ten counts. This rearrangement joins TRBV4-1 to TRBJ1-1, with D unresolved. Trimming stripped 2 bases from V and 4 bases from J, with 17 bases between. This CDR3 spans 16 amino acids. Germline V gene sequence: CDR1 MGHRA, CDR2 YSYEKL. The chain's CDR3 is CASSQTPARGITEAFF. The CDR3 DNA sequence: TGCGCCAGCAGCCAAACCCCGGCGCGGGGAATCACTGAAGCTTTCTTT.

This clonotype was seen at least ten times. The J gene is TRBJ2-2, the V gene TRBV7-8, with no clear D. Trimming took 5 bases from V and 1 from J, leaving 8 bases between them. This CDR3 has 14 amino acids. Per the germline V gene, CDR1 is SGHVS and CDR2 is FQNEAQ. The CDR3 sequence is CASSPRMNTGELFF. CDR3 DNA sequence: TGTGCCAGCAGCCCGCGGATGAACACCGGGGAGCTGTTTTTT.

A few counts support this clonotype. The chain carries TRBV7-2 and TRBJ1-1, with D maybe TRBD1 (5 bases). CDR1 is SGHTA, CDR2 FQGNSA, per germline. Trimming shortened V by 1 base and J by 0 bases, and 9 bases separated the two germline ends. This CDR3 has 15 amino acids. CDR3 protein: CASSLVGGMNTEAFF. CDR3 nucleotide sequence: TGTGCCAGCAGCTTAGTTGGGGGGATGAACACTGAAGCTTTCTTT.

In its sample, this clonotype was seen many times. The chain carries TRBV12-3 or TRBV12-4 and TRBJ2-3; the D is unclear. The CDR3 extends over 14 amino acids. Trimming removed 3 bases from V and 2 bases from J, with 9 bases in between. DNA for the CDR3: TGTGCCAGCAGTTTGAGAGTATCCACAGATACGCAGTATTTT. Its protein product is CASSLRVSTDTQYF.

This clonotype was found many times. The chain has TRBV20-1 and TRBJ1-1; D may be TRBD1 (5 bases). Germline V gene data show CDR1 as DFQATT and CDR2 as SNEGSKA (reference sequence). CDR3 size: 16 residues. V was clipped by 6 bases and J by 2 bases, with 22 bases between them. CDR3 region: CSAPAYGGARNTEAFF. The CDR3 bases are TGCAGTGCCCCGGCGTATGGTGGGGCTAGAAACACTGAAGCTTTCTTT.

This clonotype showed up just a few times. The rearrangement joins TRBV5-4 to TRBJ2-7, with 7 bases lining up with TRBD2. Per the germline V gene, CDR1 is SGHNT and CDR2 is YYREEE (reference sequence). The CDR3 extends over 13 amino acids. Trimming took 0 bases from V and 5 from J; bases not matched to a gene: 2. As DNA, the CDR3 is TGTGCCAGCAGCTTGGCCGGGAGGAACGAGCAGTACTTC. Protein sequence: CASSLAGRNEQYF. Together with reference TRBV5-4 and TRBJ2-7, the CDR3 gives the full variable domain: ETGVTQSPTHLIKTRGQQVTLRCSSQSGHNTVSWYQQALGQGPQFIFQYYREEENGRGNFPPRFSGLQFPNYSSELNVNALELDDSALYLCASSLAGRNEQYFGPGTRLTVT.

This clonotype came up many times. The J gene is TRBJ2-2, the V gene TRBV15; TRBD1 is a possible D gene (5 bases). Germline V lookup: CDR1 LNHNV, CDR2 YYDKDF (reference sequence). This CDR3 contains 15 residues. V lost 2 bases to trimming and J lost 0 bases, with 7 bases between them. The CDR3 sequence: CATSRRGANTGELFF. Written as DNA, the CDR3 is TGTGCCACCAGCAGAAGGGGCGCGAACACCGGGGAGCTGTTTTTT.

In this sample, this clonotype turned up many times. The chain links TRBV5-1 to TRBJ2-7, with 8 bases lining up with TRBD2. V was clipped by 2 bases and J by 7 bases; unmatched bases: 11. The CDR3 is 15 residues long. Germline CDR1 is SGHRS and CDR2 is YFSETQ. The DNA for the CDR3 is TGCGCCAGCAGCTTCTCGGGGGCCGGGGGGGAAGAGCAGTACGTC. This sequence encodes CASSFSGAGGEEQYV.

This clonotype occurred many times. Here the CDR3 reads CASSLELAEDEQFF. CDR3 nucleotide sequence: TGTGCCAGCAGCTTAGAATTAGCGGAGGATGAGCAGTTCTTC. This chain uses TRBV11-3 with TRBJ2-1; a weak D match, TRBD2 (6 bases). Trimming took off 0 bases at V and 8 bases at J, with 11 bases between the two ends. The CDR3 has 14 residues. Germline assignment: CDR1 SGHNT and CDR2 YENEEA.

There are many counts of this clonotype. The J gene is TRBJ1-2, the V gene TRBV4-1; 9 bases align to TRBD1. CDR3 length: 15 residues. With V trimmed by 4 bases and J by 6 bases, 9 bases remained unmatched. Germline assignment: CDR1 MGHRA and CDR2 YSYEKL. The CDR3: CASSPSGGTGHGYTF. The CDR3 bases are TGCGCCAGCAGCCCCTCAGGGGGGACAGGGCATGGCTACACCTTC.

This clonotype was seen ten or more times. The V gene is TRBV6-5, the J gene TRBJ1-2; the D gene is possibly TRBD1 (5 bases). Germline V gene sequence: CDR1 MNHEY, CDR2 SVGAGI. Trimming took 4 bases from V and 6 from J, leaving 12 bases between them. This CDR3 contains 13 residues. CDR3 protein: CASSSTGGNGYTF. Here the CDR3 DNA reads TGTGCCAGCAGTTCGACTGGGGGAAATGGCTACACCTTC.

This clonotype was recorded at least ten times. The genes are TRBV6-5 and TRBJ2-2; TRBD2 matches at 7 bases. Germline V gene data show CDR1 as MNHEY and CDR2 as SVGAGI. Trimming took 2 bases from V and 2 from J; bases not matched to a gene: 14. The CDR3 consists of 19 residues. CDR3 protein: CASSYPGGSKRRNTGELFF. The DNA for the CDR3 is TGTGCCAGCAGTTACCCCGGGGGGTCGAAGCGGCGAAACACCGGGGAGCTGTTTTTT.

The chain uses TRBV6-1 and TRBJ1-1; TRBD1 might be the D (5 bases). Germline CDR1 reads MNHNS; CDR2 reads SASEGT. The length of the CDR3 is 13 residues. The V end lost 4 bases, the J end lost 6 bases, and 12 bases lay between the germline ends. This chain's CDR3 is CASSVGRAAEAFF. For the CDR3, the DNA is TGTGCCAGCAGTGTGGGCAGGGCCGCTGAAGCTTTCTTT.